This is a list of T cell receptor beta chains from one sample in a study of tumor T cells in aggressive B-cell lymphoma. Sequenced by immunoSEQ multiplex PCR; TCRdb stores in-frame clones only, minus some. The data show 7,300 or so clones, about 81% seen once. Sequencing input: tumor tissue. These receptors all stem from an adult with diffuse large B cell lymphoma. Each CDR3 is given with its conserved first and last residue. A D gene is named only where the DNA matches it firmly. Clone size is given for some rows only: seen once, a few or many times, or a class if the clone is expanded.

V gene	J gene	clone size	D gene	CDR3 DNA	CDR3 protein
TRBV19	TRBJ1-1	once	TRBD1	TGTGCCAGTAGTAACAGGGGGAACACTGAAGCTTTCTTT	CASSNRGNTEAFF
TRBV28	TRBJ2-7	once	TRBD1	TGTGCCAGCACCCTCTTCCGGGACAGTCCTTACGAGCAGTACTTC	CASTLFRDSPYEQYF
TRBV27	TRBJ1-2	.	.	TGTGCCAGCAGTTTATCGAAAACGGGAAACTATGGCTACACCTTC	CASSLSKTGNYGYTF
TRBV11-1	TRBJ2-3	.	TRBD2	TGTGCCAGCAGCAAGGGGACTAGCGGGAGATGGGGCCTCTTAGATACGCAGTATTTT	CASSKGTSGRWGLLDTQYF
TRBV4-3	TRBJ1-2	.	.	TGCGCCAGCAGCCCCTGGACAAGGTCGTCTGGCTACACCTTC	CASSPWTRSSGYTF
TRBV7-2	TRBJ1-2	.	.	TGTGCCAGCAGCTTAGGGGCAGGGGTCGGCTACACCTTC	CASSLGAGVGYTF
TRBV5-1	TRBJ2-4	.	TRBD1	TGCGCCAGCAGCGTAGGACAGGGGGCGCATAACAAAAACATTCAGTACTTC	CASSVGQGAHNKNIQYF
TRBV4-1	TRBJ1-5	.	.	TGCGCCAGCAGCCAGGCTGACATAGGATTGGAGCCCCAGCATTTT	CASSQADIGLEPQHF
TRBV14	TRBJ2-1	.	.	TGTGCCAGCAGCCGCGACAGCCTATACAATGAGCAGTTCTTC	CASSRDSLYNEQFF
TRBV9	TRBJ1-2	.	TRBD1	TGTGCCAGCAGCGTAGGTACAGGGGGCGTCTATGGCTACACCTTC	CASSVGTGGVYGYTF
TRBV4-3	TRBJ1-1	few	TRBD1	TGCGCCAGCAGCCGTCGACAGGGGTACACTGAAGCTTTCTTT	CASSRRQGYTEAFF
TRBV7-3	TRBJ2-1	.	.	TGTGCCAGCAGCAGCTCTTTGGGCGATGAGCAGTTCTTC	CASSSSLGDEQFF
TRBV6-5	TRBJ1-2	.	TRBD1	TGTGCCAGCAGTTACTCAGGGGGCGATGGCTACACCTTC	CASSYSGGDGYTF
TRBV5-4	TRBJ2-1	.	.	TGTGCCAGCAGCTTTATCGGGAGCTCCTACAATGAGCAGTTCTTC	CASSFIGSSYNEQFF
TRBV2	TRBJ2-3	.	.	TGTGCCAGACAGGGTGACCCCGCAGATACGCAGTATTTT	CARQGDPADTQYF
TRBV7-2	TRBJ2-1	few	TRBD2	TGTGCCAGCAGCTTCCAGCGGGGGGGACGTGAGCAGTTCTTC	CASSFQRGGREQFF
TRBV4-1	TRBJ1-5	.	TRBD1	TGCGCCAGCAGCCAAGGGACAGGGGCCCGGCGGACTCCCAATCAGCCCCAGCATTTT	CASSQGTGARRTPNQPQHF
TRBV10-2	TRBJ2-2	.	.	TGCGCCAGCAGTGAGTCGAGGAACACCGGGGAGCTGTTTTTT	CASSESRNTGELFF
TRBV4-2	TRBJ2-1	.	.	TGTGCCAGCAGCCATTCCGATGAGCAGTTCTTC	CASSHSDEQFF
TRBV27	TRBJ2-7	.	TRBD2	TGTGCCAGCAGTTTTAGCGGGACACCCTACGAGCAGTACTTC	CASSFSGTPYEQYF
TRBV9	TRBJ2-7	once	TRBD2	TGTGCCAGCAGCGCGGGGGGAGAGAGCTCCTACGAGCAGTACTTC	CASSAGGESSYEQYF